Listed here are 23 T cell receptor beta chains from one sample, sequenced in a study of blood T cell repertoires in COVID-19. The data were produced by immunoSEQ multiplex PCR, yet TCRdb's version contains in-frame clones alone and is incomplete. Of 160,000 or so clones in the sample, 87% were seen once. Sequenced input: peripheral blood. These receptors came from a woman aged 70-85 years with COVID-19, enrolled during active disease.

The V gene is TRBV5-4, the J gene TRBJ2-1, with D perhaps TRBD1 (5 bases). Trimming took off 0 bases at V and 10 bases at J, with 8 bases between the two ends. This CDR3 comprises 12 residues. The V gene's germline CDR1 is SGHNT and CDR2 YYREEE (reference sequence). The DNA of the CDR3 is TGTGCCAGCAGCTTGGTCCCAGGGGAGCAGTTCTTC. Translating it yields CASSLVPGEQFF.

The chain joins TRBV15 to TRBJ1-5; TRBD1 might be the D (5 bases). The CDR3 has 15 amino acids. Between the trimmed V and J ends, which lost 6 bases and 4 bases, there was a span of 16 bases. The germline V gene encodes CDR1 LNHNV and CDR2 YYDKDF (reference sequence). The CDR3, as DNA: TGTGCCACCAGTGCGGGGGGTTGGGAGAATCAGCCCCAGCATTTT. Its protein is CATSAGGWENQPQHF.

The V call is TRBV3-1 (or the pseudogene TRBV3-2), the J call TRBJ2-1; 7 positions agree with TRBD2. The CDR3 totals 15 residues. V gave up 4 bases and J gave up 2 bases; unmatched junction bases: 5. Germline V gives CDR1 LGHDT, CDR2 YNNKEL (reference sequence). The CDR3 DNA reads TGTGCCAGCAGCCCCCAGCGGGGTCCCTACAATGAGCAGTTCTTC. It specifies CASSPQRGPYNEQFF.

V is TRBV5-1 and J is TRBJ1-4, with D perhaps TRBD1 (6 bases). Trimming took 3 bases from V and 3 from J, leaving 18 bases between them. This CDR3 contains 17 residues. Germline lookup yields CDR1 SGHRS and CDR2 YFSETQ. CDR3 amino acids: CASSSTPTGSANEKLFF. The CDR3 DNA reads as TGCGCCAGCAGCTCCACACCCACAGGGTCTGCTAATGAAAAACTGTTTTTT.

V usage is TRBV5-6 and J usage is TRBJ2-5; tentatively, D is TRBD2 (5 bases). CDR1 and CDR2 from the germline V gene are SGHDT and YYEEEE. The CDR3 consists of 12 residues. V was cut by 2 bases and J by 5 bases, with 7 bases left in between. The CDR3 nucleotides read TGTGCCAGCAGCTTCCTAGCTGAGACCCAGTACTTC. Translated: CASSFLAETQYF.

This clone was observed once. V and J are TRBV11-2 and TRBJ1-1; the D gene is possibly TRBD1 (5 bases). Trimming pared 5 bases from V and 0 bases from J, leaving 10 bases between. The CDR3 runs to 14 residues. Germline V CDR1 and CDR2: SGHAT, FQNNGV. The CDR3, as DNA: TGTGCCAGCAGCCCACAGGCGTTGAACACTGAAGCTTTCTTT. As protein: CASSPQALNTEAFF.

The chain is built from TRBV15 and TRBJ2-3, with 9 bases that match TRBD1. This CDR3 is 16 amino acids long. Germline V gene lookup returns CDR1 LNHNV and CDR2 YYDKDF (reference sequence). V was pared by 1 base and J by 3 bases, with 5 bases of the junction left unmatched. CDR3 protein: CATSRGRQGGTDTQYF. DNA of the CDR3: TGTGCCACCAGCAGAGGTCGACAGGGGGGAACAGATACGCAGTATTTT.

V usage is TRBV5-1 and J usage is TRBJ1-2; D unclear. Between the trimmed V and J ends, which lost 0 bases and 0 bases, there was a span of 9 bases. This CDR3 comprises 15 residues. The V gene's germline CDR1 is SGHRS and CDR2 YFSETQ. The CDR3 reads CASSLGALANYGYTF. CDR3 nucleotide sequence: TGCGCCAGCAGCTTGGGAGCGCTCGCTAACTATGGCTACACCTTC.

The chain joins TRBV30 to TRBJ1-6; 8 nucleotides match TRBD1. From germline, CDR1 is GTSNPN and CDR2 SVGIG (reference sequence). The ends lost 1 base at V and 4 bases at J; junction bases unmatched: 3. The CDR3 length is 15 residues. Here the CDR3 reads CAWSGTGRYNSPLHF. CDR3 in DNA: TGTGCCTGGAGTGGGACAGGGAGGTATAATTCACCCCTCCACTTT.

The V call is TRBV19, the J call TRBJ1-1; TRBD1 aligns across 9 bases. Trimming at V came to 9 bases and at J to 5 bases, leaving 7 bases not matched to a gene. CDR1 and CDR2 from the germline V gene are LNHDA and SQIVND (reference sequence). The CDR3 consists of 13 residues. CDR3 sequence: CASRGQGITEAFF. CDR3 DNA sequence: TGTGCCAGCCGGGGACAGGGTATTACTGAAGCTTTCTTT.

The chain joins TRBV3-1 (or the pseudogene TRBV3-2) to TRBJ1-6; possibly TRBD1 for D (5 bases). This CDR3 spans 14 amino acids. CDR1 and CDR2 from the germline V gene are LGHDT and YNNKEL (reference sequence). Trimming pared 1 base from V and 10 bases from J, leaving 11 bases between. This CDR3 is CASSQVAGRSPLHF. The CDR3 region has the DNA TGTGCCAGCAGCCAAGTTGCAGGGCGATCACCCCTCCACTTT.

The CDR3 protein is CSSGLARNNEQFF. The CDR3 DNA is TGCAGCTCGGGACTAGCGAGGAACAATGAGCAGTTCTTC. The chain couples TRBV29-1 to TRBJ2-1; 10 positions agree with TRBD2. Germline V gene lookup returns CDR1 SQVTM and CDR2 ANQGSEA. The CDR3 spans 13 residues. Losses at the gene ends were 8 bases for V and 5 bases for J; bases not matched to a gene: 6.

V is TRBV13 and J is TRBJ2-7, with TRBD2 as a possible D gene (6 bases). This CDR3 region has 15 residues. The V gene lost 4 bases and the J gene lost 0 bases, with 13 bases spanning the gap. Germline CDR1 PRHDT, CDR2 FYEKMQ (reference sequence). CDR3 sequence: CASSYYGGASYEQYF. In nucleotides, the CDR3 is TGTGCCAGCAGCTACTACGGGGGAGCCTCCTACGAGCAGTACTTC.

This rearrangement joins TRBV2 to TRBJ2-7; the match to TRBD1 covers 8 bases. This CDR3 contains 14 residues. Per the germline V gene, CDR1 is SNHLY and CDR2 is FYNNEI. V was pared by 1 base and J by 3 bases, with 2 bases of the junction left unmatched. This CDR3 reads CASSEGRGRYEQYF. CDR3 DNA sequence: TGTGCCAGCAGTGAAGGCAGGGGGCGCTACGAGCAGTACTTC.

The gene calls are TRBV5-4 and TRBJ2-2; TRBD1 matches at 9 bases. From germline, CDR1 is SGHNT and CDR2 YYREEE (reference sequence). Germline trimming cut 4 bases from V and 3 bases from J; bases unmatched to any gene: 10. The CDR3 consists of 17 residues. The CDR3 sequence: CASSHILGQGYTGELFF. The CDR3 coding sequence is TGTGCCAGCAGCCATATTCTCGGACAGGGGTACACCGGGGAGCTGTTTTTT.

V usage is TRBV6-6 and J usage is TRBJ2-1, with TRBD2 matching over 9 bases. There are 13 residues in the CDR3. V shed 1 base, J shed 10 bases, and the junction held 2 bases outside the gene matches. Germline-derived CDR1 and CDR2 are MNHNY and SVGAGI (reference sequence). CDR3 region: CASSYLTSGEQFF. DNA of the CDR3: TGTGCCAGCAGTTACTTAACTAGCGGGGAGCAGTTCTTC.

The genes are TRBV30 and TRBJ2-7, with a weak D call TRBD1 (5 bases). V lost 0 bases and J lost 5, with 14 bases in between. In germline, CDR1 is GTSNPN, CDR2 SVGIG (reference sequence). The CDR3 sequence is 14 residues long. CDR3 DNA: TGTGCCTGGAGTGTAGGATGGGGCCTGGACGAGCAGTACTTC. It yields the protein CAWSVGWGLDEQYF.

The chain links TRBV10-3 to TRBJ1-2; 7 bases are a match to TRBD1. Germline CDR1 is ENHRY and CDR2 is SYGVKD. The CDR3 spans 12 residues. The junction had 3 bases not matched to a gene; V was cut back by 8 bases and J by 3 bases. In nucleotides, the CDR3 is TGTGCCATCCAAACAGGGGACTATGGCTACACCTTC. It encodes CAIQTGDYGYTF.

This sequence joins TRBV4-2 and TRBJ2-7; D is uncertain. CDR1 is LGHNA and CDR2 is YNFKEQ in the germline V gene. There are 12 residues in the CDR3. V shed 1 base and J shed 7 bases, with 8 bases lying between them. This CDR3 is CASSQGRWEQYF. CDR3 DNA: TGTGCCAGCAGCCAAGGCAGGTGGGAGCAGTACTTC.

The sample holds a few counts of this clone. The rearrangement joins TRBV7-9 to TRBJ1-4; no definite D call. Germline CDR1 and CDR2: SEHNR and FQNEAQ (reference sequence). This CDR3 region has 15 residues. Trimming left V 4 bases short and J 1 base short, with 10 bases between. The CDR3 loop is CASSSSRITNEKLFF. For the CDR3, the DNA is TGTGCCAGCAGCTCCTCGAGGATAACTAATGAAAAACTGTTTTTT.

The chain joins TRBV11-3 to TRBJ2-1, with 8 bases lining up with TRBD1. Germline CDR1 SGHNT, CDR2 YENEEA. The ends lost 5 bases at V and 8 bases at J; junction bases unmatched: 5. This CDR3 region has 13 residues. This chain's CDR3 is CASSNRGSDEQFF. The CDR3 region has the DNA TGTGCCAGCAGCAACAGGGGGTCCGATGAGCAGTTCTTC.

The chain links TRBV11-2 to TRBJ2-5, with TRBD2 as a possible D gene (5 bases). The germline V gene encodes CDR1 SGHAT and CDR2 FQNNGV. V was cut by 1 base and J by 4 bases, with 13 bases left in between. CDR3 length equals 15 residues. CDR3 amino acids: CASSLGVGDGETQYF. In DNA, the CDR3 is TGTGCCAGCAGCTTAGGGGTCGGGGATGGAGAGACCCAGTACTTC.

The chain couples TRBV5-1 to TRBJ2-7; a weak D match, TRBD2 (6 bases). The CDR3 length is 15 residues. Germline CDR1 and CDR2: SGHRS and YFSETQ. With 1 base removed from V and 0 bases from J, the gap between germline ends came to 11 bases. CDR3 sequence: CASSLQGLSSYEQYF. DNA of the CDR3: TGCGCCAGCAGCTTGCAGGGACTGAGCTCCTACGAGCAGTACTTC.